This T cell receptor (beta chain) was recorded in a study of blood T cell repertoires in COVID-19. In the study overall: There were acute and convalescent COVID-19 samples, and they came from the United States, Italy and Spain.

The V end lost 5 bases, the J end lost 4 bases, and 12 bases lay between the germline ends. The length of the CDR3 is 14 residues. The V gene's germline CDR1 is SGHAT and CDR2 FQDESV (reference sequence). Method: immunoSEQ multiplex PCR; TCRdb's copy keeps in-frame clones and lacks some. The sample shows roughly 450,000 clones, about 90% of them seen only once. Everyone who took part was about 18 to 90 years old, and they came from about two dozen US areas. Participants had their cohort set by participant-reported clinical history. The TCR comes from a man aged 18 to 29 who had recovered from COVID-19. The chain carries TRBV11-1 and TRBJ1-5, with a possible D match to TRBD1 (5 bases). Sequences were obtained from PBMCs or T cells enriched from blood (not recorded which). The chain's CDR3 is CASSVSGANQPQHF. The CDR3 DNA reads TGTGCCAGCAGCGTGTCTGGGGCAAATCAGCCCCAGCATTTT.